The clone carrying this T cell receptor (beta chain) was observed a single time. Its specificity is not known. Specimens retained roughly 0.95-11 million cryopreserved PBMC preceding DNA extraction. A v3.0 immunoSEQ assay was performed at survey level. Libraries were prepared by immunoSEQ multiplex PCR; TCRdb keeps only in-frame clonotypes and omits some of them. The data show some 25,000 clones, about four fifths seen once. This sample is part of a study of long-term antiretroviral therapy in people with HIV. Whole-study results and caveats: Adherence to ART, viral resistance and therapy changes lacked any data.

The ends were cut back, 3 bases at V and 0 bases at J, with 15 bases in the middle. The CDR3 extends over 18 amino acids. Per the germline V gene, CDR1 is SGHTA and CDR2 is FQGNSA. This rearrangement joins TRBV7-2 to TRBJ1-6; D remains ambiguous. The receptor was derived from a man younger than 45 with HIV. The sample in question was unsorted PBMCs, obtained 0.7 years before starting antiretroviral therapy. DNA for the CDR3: TGTGCCAGCAGCTTTTTCATTTCTCTTAACTCCTATAATTCACCCCTCCACTTT. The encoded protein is CASSFFISLNSYNSPLHF.